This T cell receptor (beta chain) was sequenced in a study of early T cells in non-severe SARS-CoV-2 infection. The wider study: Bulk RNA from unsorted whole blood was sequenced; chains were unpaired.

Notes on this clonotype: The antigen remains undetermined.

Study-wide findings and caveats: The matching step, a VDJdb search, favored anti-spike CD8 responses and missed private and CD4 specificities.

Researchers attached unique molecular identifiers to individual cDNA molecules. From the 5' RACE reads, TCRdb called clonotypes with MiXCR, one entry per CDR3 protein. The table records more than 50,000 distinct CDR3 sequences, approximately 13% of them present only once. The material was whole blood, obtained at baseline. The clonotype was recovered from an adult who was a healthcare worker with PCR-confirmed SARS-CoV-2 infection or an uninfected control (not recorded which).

For the CDR3, the DNA is TGCAGTGCTAGTGGACTAGCGGGACATGGGAGAAAGGGGGAGCTGTTTTTT. The encoded protein is CSASGLAGHGRKGELFF. The chain links TRBV20-1 to TRBJ2-2; TRBD2 matches at 12 bases. The ends lost 3 bases at V and 8 bases at J; junction bases unmatched: 13. The CDR3 runs to 17 residues. Looked up from germline, CDR1 is DFQATT and CDR2 is SNEGSKA (reference sequence).